The 5 T cell receptor beta chains below were found in one sample sequenced in a study of human T cells and chemical hapten exposure. TCRdb ran MiXCR on the RACE reads and lists one entry per CDR3 protein. The sample yields around 350,000 distinct CDR3 sequences, about 5% seen once. Documented time point: pre-sensitization, week 0. Documented treatment: therapeutic diphenylcyclopropenone sensitization with weekly scalp DPC. Sequencing was performed on whole blood, taken in connection with sensitization to the hapten diphenylcyclopropenone (DPC). These receptor sequences come from a woman aged 18-30 years with alopecia areata. Some clones in this sample may be carry-over from other donors' samples.

Only a few counts were recorded for this clonotype. The chain joins TRBV29-1 to TRBJ2-1; TRBD1 is a possible D gene (6 bases). The V and J ends lost 5 bases and 4 bases respectively, with 15 bases between them. The CDR3 length is 14 residues. Germline-derived CDR1 and CDR2 are SQVTM and ANQGSEA. Written as DNA, the CDR3 is TGCAGCGTTTTGACCCATGGACAGTACAATGAGCAGTTCTTC. It is translated as CSVLTHGQYNEQFF.

This chain joins TRBV4-1 and TRBJ2-4; no reliable D call. V lost 0 bases to trimming and J lost 5 bases, with 5 bases between them. The germline gives CDR1 MGHRA, CDR2 YSYEKL. This CDR3 contains 13 residues. CDR3 residues: CASSQENENIQYF. Written as DNA, the CDR3 is TGCGCCAGCAGCCAAGAGAATGAAAACATTCAGTACTTC.

The chain recombines TRBV13 with TRBJ2-3; 9 nucleotides align to TRBD2. CDR1 is PRHDT and CDR2 is FYEKMQ in the germline V gene (reference sequence). J was trimmed by 5 bases and V by 4 bases; bases with no gene match: 13. This CDR3 has 17 amino acids. CDR3 loop: CASSSATTSGRGDTQYF. For the CDR3, the DNA is TGTGCCAGCAGCTCGGCTACGACTAGCGGTCGGGGAGATACGCAGTATTTT. The complete variable domain, with remaining parts taken from reference TRBV13 and TRBJ2-3, reads AAGVIQSPRHLIKEKRETATLKCYPIPRHDTVYWYQQGPGQDPQFLISFYEKMQSDKGSIPDRFSAQQFSDYHSELNMSSLELGDSALYFCASSSATTSGRGDTQYFGPGTRLTVL.

This rearrangement joins TRBV5-1 to TRBJ1-1; weak D call: TRBD1 (6 bases). The CDR3 covers 17 residues. V was shortened by 4 bases and J by 0 bases, with 19 bases between the two germline ends. Germline assignment: CDR1 SGHRS and CDR2 YFSETQ. CDR3 sequence (DNA): TGCGCCAGCAGCCCCAACGGGCAGGGGAGCATGAACACTGAAGCTTTCTTT. Amino acids: CASSPNGQGSMNTEAFF.

The chain joins TRBV20-1 to TRBJ2-7; D ambiguous. The CDR3 spans 13 residues. Per the germline V gene, CDR1 is DFQATT and CDR2 is SNEGSKA (reference sequence). V lost 6 bases and J lost 0, with 12 bases in between. The CDR3 loop reads CSALETRSYEQYF. The CDR3 DNA sequence: TGCAGTGCCCTAGAGACCCGCTCCTACGAGCAGTACTTC.